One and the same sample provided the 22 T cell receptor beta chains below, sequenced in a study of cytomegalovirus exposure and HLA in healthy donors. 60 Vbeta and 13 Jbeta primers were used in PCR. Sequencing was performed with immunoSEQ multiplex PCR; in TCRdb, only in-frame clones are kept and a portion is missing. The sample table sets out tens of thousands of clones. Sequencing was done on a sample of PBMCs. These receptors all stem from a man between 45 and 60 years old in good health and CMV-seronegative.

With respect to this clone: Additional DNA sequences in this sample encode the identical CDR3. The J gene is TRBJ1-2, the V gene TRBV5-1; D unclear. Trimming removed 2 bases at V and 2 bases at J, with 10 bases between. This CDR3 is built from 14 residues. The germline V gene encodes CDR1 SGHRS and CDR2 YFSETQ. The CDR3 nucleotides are TGCGCCAGCAGCTTAGGTCAGGCGAACTATGGCTACACCTTC. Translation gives CASSLGQANYGYTF.

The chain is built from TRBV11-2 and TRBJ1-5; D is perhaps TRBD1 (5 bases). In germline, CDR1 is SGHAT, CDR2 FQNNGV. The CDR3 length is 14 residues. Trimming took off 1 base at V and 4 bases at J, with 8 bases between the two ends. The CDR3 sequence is CASSLGRVNQPQHF. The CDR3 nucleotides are TGTGCCAGCAGCTTAGGCAGGGTAAATCAGCCCCAGCATTTT.

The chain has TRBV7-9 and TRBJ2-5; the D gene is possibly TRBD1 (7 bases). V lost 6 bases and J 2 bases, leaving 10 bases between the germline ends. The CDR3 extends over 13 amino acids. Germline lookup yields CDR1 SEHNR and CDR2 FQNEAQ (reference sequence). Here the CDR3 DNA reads TGTGCCAGCAGGCGGGACAGACAAGAGACCCAGTACTTC. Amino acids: CASRRDRQETQYF.

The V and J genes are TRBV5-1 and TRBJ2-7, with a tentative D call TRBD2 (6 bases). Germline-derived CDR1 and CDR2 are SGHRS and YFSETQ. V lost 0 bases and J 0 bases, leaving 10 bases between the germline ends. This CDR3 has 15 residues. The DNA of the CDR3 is TGCGCCAGCAGCTTGGTTAGCGGAAGCTCCTACGAGCAGTACTTC. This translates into CASSLVSGSSYEQYF.

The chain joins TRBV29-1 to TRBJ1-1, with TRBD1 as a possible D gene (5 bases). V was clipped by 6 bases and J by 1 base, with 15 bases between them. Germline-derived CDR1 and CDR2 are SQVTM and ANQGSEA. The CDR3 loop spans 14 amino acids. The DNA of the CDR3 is TGCAGCGTCCTACAACGGGGGAAGAACACTGAAGCTTTCTTT. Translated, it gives CSVLQRGKNTEAFF.

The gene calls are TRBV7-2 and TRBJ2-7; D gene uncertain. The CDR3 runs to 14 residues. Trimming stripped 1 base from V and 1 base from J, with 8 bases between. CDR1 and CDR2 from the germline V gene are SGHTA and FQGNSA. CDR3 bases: TGTGCCAGCAGCTTAGTGGGCAGTTCCTACGAGCAGTACTTC. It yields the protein CASSLVGSSYEQYF.

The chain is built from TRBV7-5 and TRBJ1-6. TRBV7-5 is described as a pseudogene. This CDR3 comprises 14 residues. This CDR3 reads CARSSGHPNSPLHF. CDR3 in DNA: TGTGCCAGAAGCTCGGGTCACCCTAATTCACCCCTCCACTTT.

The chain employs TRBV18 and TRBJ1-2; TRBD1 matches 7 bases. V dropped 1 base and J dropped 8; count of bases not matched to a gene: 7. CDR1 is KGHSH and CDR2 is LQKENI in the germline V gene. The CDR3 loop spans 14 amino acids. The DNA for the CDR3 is TGTGCCAGCTCACCACTCGACAGGGCTCGAGGCTACACCTTC. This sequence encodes CASSPLDRARGYTF.

The CDR3, as DNA: TGTGCCAGCAGTGAAACCCCGCTAGGACAGGCCTATTTACAGCCCCAGCATTTT. This gives the protein CASSETPLGQAYLQPQHF. The rearrangement links TRBV6-1 to TRBJ1-5, with 7 bases matching TRBD1. V lost 2 bases and J lost 7; bases outside the gene matches: 17. This CDR3 is built from 18 residues. The V gene's germline CDR1 is MNHNS and CDR2 SASEGT.

CDR3 loop: CASSLFQVGYEQYF. Here the CDR3 DNA reads TGTGCCAGCAGTTTATTTCAGGTTGGTTACGAGCAGTACTTC. The chain combines TRBV27 with TRBJ2-7; no clear D gene. CDR1 and CDR2 (germline): MNHEY, SMNVEV (reference sequence). Trimming left V 1 base short and J 4 bases short, with 11 bases between. The CDR3 totals 14 residues.

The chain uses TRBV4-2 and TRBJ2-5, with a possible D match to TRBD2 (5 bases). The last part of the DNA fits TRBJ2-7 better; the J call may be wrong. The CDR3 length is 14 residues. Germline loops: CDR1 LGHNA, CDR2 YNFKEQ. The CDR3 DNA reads TGTGCCAGCAGCCATATGTCCCCGGGGTACGAGCAGTACTTC. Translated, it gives CASSHMSPGYEQYF.

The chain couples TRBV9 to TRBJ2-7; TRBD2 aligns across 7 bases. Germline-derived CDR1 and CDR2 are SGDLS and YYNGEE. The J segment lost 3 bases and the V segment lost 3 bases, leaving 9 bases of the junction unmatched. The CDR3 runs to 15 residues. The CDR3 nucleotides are TGTGCCAGCAGCGCTACGGGATTAGCGGGCTACGAGCAGTACTTC. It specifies CASSATGLAGYEQYF.

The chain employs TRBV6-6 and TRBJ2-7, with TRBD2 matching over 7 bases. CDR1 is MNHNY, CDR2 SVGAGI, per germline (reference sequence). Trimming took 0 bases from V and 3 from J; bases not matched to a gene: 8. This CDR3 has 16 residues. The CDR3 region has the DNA TGTGCCAGCAGTTACTCGATGGGGGGGGTGGACTACGAGCAGTACTTC. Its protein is CASSYSMGGVDYEQYF.

CDR3 sequence: CASSLPRASSYEQYF. The CDR3 bases are TGTGCCAGCAGTTTGCCCAGGGCGAGCTCCTACGAGCAGTACTTC. This chain links TRBV28 with TRBJ2-7, with D possibly TRBD1 on 5 matching bases. The V end was cut by 3 bases, the J end by 0 bases, with 12 bases between. The CDR3 has 15 residues. Per the germline V gene, CDR1 is MDHEN and CDR2 is SYDVKM.

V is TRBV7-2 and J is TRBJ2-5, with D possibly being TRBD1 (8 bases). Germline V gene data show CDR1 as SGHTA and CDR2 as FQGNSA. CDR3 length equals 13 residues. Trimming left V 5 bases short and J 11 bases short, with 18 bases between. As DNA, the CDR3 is TGTGCCAGCAGCCCCCGGACAGGGAGGGAGCAGTACTTC. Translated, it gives CASSPRTGREQYF. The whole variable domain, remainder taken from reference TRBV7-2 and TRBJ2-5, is GAGVSQSPSNKVTEKGKDVELRCDPISGHTALYWYRQSLGQGLEFLIYFQGNSAPDKSGLPSDRFSAERTGGSVSTLTIQRTQQEDSAVYLCASSPRTGREQYFGPGTRLLVL.

CDR3 coding DNA: TGTGCCAGCGGGACAGGGGGCGCTTTCTTT. Translated, it gives CASGTGGAFF. The chain is built from TRBV7-2 and TRBJ1-1, with TRBD1 identical over 12 bases. Germline V gene sequence: CDR1 SGHTA, CDR2 FQGNSA. Trimming removed 8 bases from V and 11 bases from J; junction bases left unmatched: 0. This CDR3 has 10 amino acids.

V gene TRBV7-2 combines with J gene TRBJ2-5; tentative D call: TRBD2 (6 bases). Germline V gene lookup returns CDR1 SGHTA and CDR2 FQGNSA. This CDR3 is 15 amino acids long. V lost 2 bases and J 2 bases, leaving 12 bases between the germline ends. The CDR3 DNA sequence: TGTGCCAGCAGCTTATTACTAGGGAGGCAAGAGACCCAGTACTTC. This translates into CASSLLLGRQETQYF.

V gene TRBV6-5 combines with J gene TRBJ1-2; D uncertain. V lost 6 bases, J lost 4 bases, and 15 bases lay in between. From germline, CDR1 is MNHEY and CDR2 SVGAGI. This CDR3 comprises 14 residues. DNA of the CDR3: TGTGCCAGCAGAGTAGATGAGGGTATCTATGGCTACACCTTC. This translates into CASRVDEGIYGYTF.

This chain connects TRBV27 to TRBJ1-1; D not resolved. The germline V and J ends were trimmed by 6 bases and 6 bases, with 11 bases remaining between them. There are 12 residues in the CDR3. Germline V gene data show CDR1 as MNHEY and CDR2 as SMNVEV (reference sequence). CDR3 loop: CASSHINAEAFF. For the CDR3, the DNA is TGTGCCAGCAGCCACATCAACGCTGAAGCTTTCTTT.

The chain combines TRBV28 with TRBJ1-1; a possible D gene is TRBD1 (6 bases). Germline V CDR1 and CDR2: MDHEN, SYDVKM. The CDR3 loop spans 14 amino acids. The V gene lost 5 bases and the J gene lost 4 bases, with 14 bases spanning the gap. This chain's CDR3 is CASSPLQGATEAFF. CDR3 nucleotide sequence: TGTGCCAGCAGTCCATTACAGGGAGCCACTGAAGCTTTCTTT.

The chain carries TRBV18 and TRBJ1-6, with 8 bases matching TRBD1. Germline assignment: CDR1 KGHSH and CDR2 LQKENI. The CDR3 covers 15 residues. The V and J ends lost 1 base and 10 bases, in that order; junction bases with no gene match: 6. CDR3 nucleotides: TGTGCCAGCTCACCACGGGCGACAGGGGAATCACCCCTCCACTTT. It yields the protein CASSPRATGESPLHF.

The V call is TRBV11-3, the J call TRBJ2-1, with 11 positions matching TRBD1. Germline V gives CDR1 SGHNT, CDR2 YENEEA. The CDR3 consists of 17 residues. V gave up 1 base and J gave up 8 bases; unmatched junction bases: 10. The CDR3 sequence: CASSLGSGTGGFDEQFF. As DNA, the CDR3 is TGTGCCAGCAGCTTAGGATCTGGGACAGGGGGGTTCGATGAGCAGTTCTTC.